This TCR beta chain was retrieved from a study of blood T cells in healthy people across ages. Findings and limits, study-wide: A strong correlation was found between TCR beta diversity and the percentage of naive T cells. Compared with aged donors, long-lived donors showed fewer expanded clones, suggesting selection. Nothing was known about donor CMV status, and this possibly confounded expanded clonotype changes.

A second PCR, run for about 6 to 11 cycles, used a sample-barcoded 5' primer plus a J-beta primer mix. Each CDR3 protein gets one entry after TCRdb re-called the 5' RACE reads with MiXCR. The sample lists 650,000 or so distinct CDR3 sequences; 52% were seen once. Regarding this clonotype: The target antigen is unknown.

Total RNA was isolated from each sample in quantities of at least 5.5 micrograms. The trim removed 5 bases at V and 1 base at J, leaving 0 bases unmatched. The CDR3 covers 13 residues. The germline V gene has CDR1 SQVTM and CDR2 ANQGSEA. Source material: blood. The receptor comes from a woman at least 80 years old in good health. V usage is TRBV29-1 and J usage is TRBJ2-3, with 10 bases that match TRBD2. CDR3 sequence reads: CSVTSGGTDTQYF. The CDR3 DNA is TGCAGCGTTACTAGCGGGGGCACAGATACGCAGTATTTT.